Listed here are 17 T cell receptor beta chains from one sample, sequenced in a study of response to subunit inactivated influenza vaccine. TCRdb fed the RT-PCR reads into MiXCR, producing one record per CDR3 protein. The sample has 650,000 to 850,000 distinct CDR3 sequences, over 11% seen once. Sequenced material: PBMCs from blood, taken approximately 15 days before vaccination. The origin of the receptors is a man aged 50 to 59 who received an inactivated influenza vaccine.

The chain carries TRBV27 and TRBJ2-4; the D gene is possibly TRBD2 (7 bases). Germline loops: CDR1 MNHEY, CDR2 SMNVEV (reference sequence). The CDR3 has 17 amino acids. V gave up 4 bases and J gave up 3 bases, with 19 bases separating them. DNA for the CDR3: TGTGCCAGCAGTTGGGACTACAGGGTTCTGGACAAAAACATTCAGTACTTC. Protein sequence: CASSWDYRVLDKNIQYF.

This clonotype was observed many times. This chain joins TRBV7-2 and TRBJ2-5; 10 positions match TRBD2. CDR1 SGHTA and CDR2 FQGNSA come from the germline V gene. The CDR3 runs to 14 residues. Trimming cost V 4 bases and J 2 bases; bases outside gene matches: 1. The CDR3 region is CASSWTSGQETQYF. CDR3 DNA: TGTGCCAGCAGCTGGACTAGCGGACAAGAGACCCAGTACTTC.

V and J are TRBV5-1 and TRBJ1-1; D not certain. There are 15 residues in the CDR3. Between the trimmed V and J ends, which lost 1 base and 0 bases, there was a span of 10 bases. Per germline, CDR1 SGHRS and CDR2 YFSETQ. The CDR3 reads CASSLNGDMNTEAFF. CDR3 sequence (DNA): TGCGCCAGCAGCTTGAACGGAGACATGAACACTGAAGCTTTCTTT.

With respect to this clonotype: The junction shows a germline mismatch at one end, possibly a read error. This rearrangement joins TRBV4-3 to TRBJ1-1, with TRBD1 as a possible D gene (5 bases). The CDR3 covers 16 residues. Germline V gene lookup returns CDR1 LGHNA and CDR2 YSLEER. In nucleotides, the CDR3 is TGCGCCAGCAGCCAAGGGCACAGGTCCTTGAATACTGAAGCTTTCTTT. This translates into CASSQGHRSLNTEAFF.

This clonotype was counted between two and nine times. The rearrangement uses TRBV4-1 and TRBJ1-5; D gene uncertain. The germline gives CDR1 MGHRA, CDR2 YSYEKL. V was pared by 4 bases and J by 5 bases, with 15 bases between. The CDR3 has 15 residues. This CDR3 is CASSPDRFFDQPQHF. The DNA of the CDR3 is TGCGCCAGCAGCCCGGACCGGTTCTTTGATCAGCCCCAGCATTTT.

This clonotype has a handful of counts. The chain joins TRBV29-1 to TRBJ2-2, with 7 positions matching TRBD1. Germline V CDR1 and CDR2: SQVTM, ANQGSEA. V was pared by 7 bases and J by 1 base, with 6 bases of the junction left unmatched. The CDR3 sequence is 14 residues long. CDR3 loop: CSAQTGMNTGELFF. The DNA of the CDR3 is TGCAGCGCCCAGACAGGGATGAACACCGGGGAGCTGTTTTTT.

This clonotype was counted between two and nine times. J is TRBJ2-7 and V is TRBV4-2, with TRBD2 identical over 11 bases. Germline V gene lookup returns CDR1 LGHNA and CDR2 YNFKEQ. With V trimmed by 0 bases and J by 0 bases, 10 bases remained unmatched. The CDR3 spans 19 residues. DNA of the CDR3: TGTGCCAGCAGCCAAGAAGGGGCTAGCGGGAGGAGGAGCTCCTACGAGCAGTACTTC. It translates to CASSQEGASGRRSSYEQYF.

This chain connects TRBV18 to TRBJ2-5; 7 bases align to TRBD1. J gave up 3 bases and V 3 bases, and 7 bases lay outside the gene matches. CDR1 KGHSH and CDR2 LQKENI come from the germline V gene. CDR3 size: 15 residues. The CDR3 here is CASSPPMGQKETQYF. The CDR3 DNA follows: TGTGCCAGCTCACCGCCTATGGGACAGAAAGAGACCCAGTACTTC. The full variable domain, with the rest looked up from reference TRBV18 and TRBJ2-5, is NAGVMQNPRHLVRRRGQEARLRCSPMKGHSHVYWYRQLPEEGLKFMVYLQKENIIDESGMPKERFSAEFPKEGPSILRIQQVVRGDSAAYFCASSPPMGQKETQYFGPGTRLLVL.

The sample holds a few counts of this clonotype. The CDR3 nucleotides read TGTGCCAGCAGTGTACAGGGACTATTCAATCAGCCCCAGCATTTT. Protein sequence: CASSVQGLFNQPQHF. V and J are TRBV2 and TRBJ1-5; possible D gene TRBD1, 6 bases. From germline, CDR1 is SNHLY and CDR2 FYNNEI. This CDR3 contains 15 residues. The ends were cut back, 4 bases at V and 3 bases at J, with 13 bases in the middle.

This clonotype was counted only a few times. The chain is built from TRBV11-1 and TRBJ2-7; 7 positions match TRBD2. This CDR3 is 19 amino acids long. From germline, CDR1 is SGHAT and CDR2 FQDESV (reference sequence). V gave up 11 bases and J gave up 2 bases; unmatched junction bases: 27. CDR3 DNA sequence: TGTGCCCCCAAAAGCGGAGCGGGGATTCACGAGCAACTAACCTACGAGCAGTACTTC. It codes for CAPKSGAGIHEQLTYEQYF. Full variable domain (remainder filled in from reference TRBV11-1 and TRBJ2-7): EAEVAQSPRYKITEKSQAVAFWCDPISGHATLYWYRQILGQGPELLVQFQDESVVDDSQLPKDRFSAERLKGVDSTLKIQPAELGDSAMYLCAPKSGAGIHEQLTYEQYFGPGTRLTVT.

The CDR3 sequence: CASSPQGGVDIQYF. The CDR3 nucleotides read TGTGCCAGCAGCCCGCAGGGGGGTGTAGACATTCAGTACTTC. This chain connects TRBV9 to TRBJ2-4; weak D call: TRBD1 (7 bases). Germline V gene sequence: CDR1 SGDLS, CDR2 YYNGEE. V shed 4 bases and J shed 8 bases, with 16 bases lying between them. The CDR3 length is 14 residues.

This clonotype has more than one count but fewer than ten. The chain recombines TRBV20-1 with TRBJ2-1; TRBD2 is a possible D gene (5 bases). V lost 6 bases, J lost 0 bases, and 15 bases lay in between. The CDR3 totals 15 residues. Germline V gene sequence: CDR1 DFQATT, CDR2 SNEGSKA (reference sequence). The CDR3 loop reads CSAPPDSSSYNEQFF. As DNA, the CDR3 is TGCAGTGCCCCCCCGGACTCGAGCTCCTACAATGAGCAGTTCTTC.

This clonotype came up a few times. This rearrangement joins TRBV20-1 to TRBJ2-5, with 12 bases fitting TRBD2. In germline, CDR1 is DFQATT, CDR2 SNEGSKA (reference sequence). The CDR3 has 16 amino acids. The trim removed 5 bases at V and 4 bases at J, leaving 11 bases unmatched. This CDR3 is CSAPQTSGRWGETQYF. DNA for the CDR3: TGCAGTGCTCCCCAGACTAGCGGGAGATGGGGAGAGACCCAGTACTTC.

This clonotype was recorded a few times. The rearrangement uses TRBV5-1 and TRBJ2-7; 11 nucleotides match TRBD1. The germline gives CDR1 SGHRS, CDR2 YFSETQ. V gave up 3 bases and J gave up 7 bases; unmatched junction bases: 9. This CDR3 region has 15 residues. The CDR3 reads CASSSFGQGAGEQYF. The CDR3, as DNA: TGCGCCAGCAGCTCGTTTGGACAGGGGGCAGGGGAGCAGTACTTC.

The chain joins TRBV6-1 to TRBJ2-7; 7 bases are a match to TRBD2. The CDR3 has 16 residues. V shed 5 bases, J shed 0 bases, and the junction held 10 bases outside the gene matches. Germline-derived CDR1 and CDR2 are MNHNS and SASEGT. The chain's CDR3 is CASSPLSGANSYEQYF. The CDR3 bases are TGTGCCAGCAGTCCCCTGAGCGGGGCGAACTCCTACGAGCAGTACTTC.

Turning to this clonotype: The CDR3 end shows no conserved phenylalanine or tryptophan, and so a read error is likely. The chain uses TRBV10-3 and TRBJ2-1, with 11 bases lining up with TRBD2. Germline CDR1 is ENHRY and CDR2 is SYGVKD. The V segment lost 2 bases and the J segment 5 bases; nucleotides outside the gene matches: 2. The CDR3 length is 15 residues. The CDR3 spells CAISEGLAGHNEQFS. The CDR3, as DNA: TGTGCCATCAGTGAGGGACTAGCGGGCCACAATGAGCAGTTCTCC.

This clonotype was counted a few times. The rearrangement links TRBV6-1 to TRBJ2-2; 7 bases line up with TRBD1. This CDR3 has 15 residues. The ends lost 6 bases at V and 7 bases at J; junction bases unmatched: 11. Looked up from germline, CDR1 is MNHNS and CDR2 is SASEGT. CDR3 sequence: CASSLGTVKNGELFF. DNA for the CDR3: TGTGCCAGCAGCCTTGGGACAGTAAAAAACGGGGAGCTGTTTTTT.